The clone carrying this TCR beta chain turned up a few times. At one of its ends the junction is not consistent with the germline gene, which may arise from a read error. Germline V lookup: CDR1 SGHDT, CDR2 YYEEEE. CDR3 length: 15 residues. These data originate in a study of blood T cells in healthy people across ages. A second PCR, run for about 6 to 11 cycles, used a sample-barcoded 5' primer plus a J-beta primer mix. MiXCR was run by TCRdb on the 5' RACE reads, yielding one entry per CDR3 protein. The sample shows hundreds of thousands of distinct CDR3 sequences, around 24% of them seen only once. The same specimen was also included in a second study, on T cells of mothers and their children.

The chain has TRBV5-6 and TRBJ2-1; D ambiguous. Sequencing was carried out using blood. This TCR was sampled from a boy aged 5 to 17 in good health. This chain's CDR3 is CAGSFRHSYYNEQFF. The DNA for the CDR3 is TGTGCCGGCAGCTTCCGACATTCCTACTACAATGAGCAGTTCTTC.